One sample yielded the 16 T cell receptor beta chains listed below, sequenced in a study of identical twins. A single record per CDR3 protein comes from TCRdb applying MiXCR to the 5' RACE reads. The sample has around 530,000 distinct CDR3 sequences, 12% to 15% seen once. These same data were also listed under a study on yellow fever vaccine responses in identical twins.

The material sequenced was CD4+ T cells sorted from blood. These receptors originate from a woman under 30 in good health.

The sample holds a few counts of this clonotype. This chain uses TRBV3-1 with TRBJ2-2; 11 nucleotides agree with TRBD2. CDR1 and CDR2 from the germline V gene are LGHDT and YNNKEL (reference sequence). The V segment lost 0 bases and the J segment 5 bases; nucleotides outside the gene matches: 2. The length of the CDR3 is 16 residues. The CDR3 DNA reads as TGTGCCAGCAGCCAAGAGGGACTAGCGGTGACCGGGGAGCTGTTTTTT. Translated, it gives CASSQEGLAVTGELFF.

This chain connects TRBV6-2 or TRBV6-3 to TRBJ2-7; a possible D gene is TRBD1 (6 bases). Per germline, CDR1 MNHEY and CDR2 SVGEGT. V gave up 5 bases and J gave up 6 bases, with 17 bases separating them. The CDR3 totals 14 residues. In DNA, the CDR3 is TGTGCCAGCAGTCATGGGACACCCATGGGCGAGCAGTACGTC. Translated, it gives CASSHGTPMGEQYV.

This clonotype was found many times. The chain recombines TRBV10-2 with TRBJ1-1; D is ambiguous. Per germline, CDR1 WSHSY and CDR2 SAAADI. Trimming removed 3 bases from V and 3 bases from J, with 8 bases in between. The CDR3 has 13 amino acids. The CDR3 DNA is TGCGCCAGCAGTGATTACAGTTACACTGAAGCTTTCTTT. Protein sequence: CASSDYSYTEAFF.

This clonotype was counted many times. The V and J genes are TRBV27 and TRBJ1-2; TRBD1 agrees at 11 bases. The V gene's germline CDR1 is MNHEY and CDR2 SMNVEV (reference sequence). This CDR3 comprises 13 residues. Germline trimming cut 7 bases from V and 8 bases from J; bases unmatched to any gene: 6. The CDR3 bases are TGTGCCAGCACCGGGACAGGGGGTTACGGCTACACCTTC. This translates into CASTGTGGYGYTF.

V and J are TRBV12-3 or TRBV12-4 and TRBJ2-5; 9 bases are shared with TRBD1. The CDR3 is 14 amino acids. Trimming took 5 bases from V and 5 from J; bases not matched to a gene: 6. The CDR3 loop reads CASSTYRGQETQYF. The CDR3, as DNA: TGTGCCAGCAGTACATACAGGGGGCAGGAGACCCAGTACTTC.

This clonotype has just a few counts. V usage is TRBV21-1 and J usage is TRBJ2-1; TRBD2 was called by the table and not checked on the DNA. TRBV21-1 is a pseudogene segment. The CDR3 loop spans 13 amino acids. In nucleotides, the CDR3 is TGTGCCAGCAGCAACACTAGCGGGTATGAGCAGTTCTTC. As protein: CASSNTSGYEQFF.

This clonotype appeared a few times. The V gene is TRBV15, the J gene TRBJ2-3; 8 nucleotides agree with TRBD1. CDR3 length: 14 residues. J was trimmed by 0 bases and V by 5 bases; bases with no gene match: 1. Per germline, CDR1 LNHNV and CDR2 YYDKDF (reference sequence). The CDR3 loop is CATSGDRSTDTQYF. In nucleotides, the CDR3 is TGTGCCACCAGCGGGGACAGGAGCACAGATACGCAGTATTTT. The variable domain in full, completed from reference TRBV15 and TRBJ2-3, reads DAMVIQNPRYQVTQFGKPVTLSCSQTLNHNVMYWYQQKSSQAPKLLFHYYDKDFNNEADTPDNFQSRRPNTSFCFLDIRSPGLGDTAMYLCATSGDRSTDTQYFGPGTRLTVL.

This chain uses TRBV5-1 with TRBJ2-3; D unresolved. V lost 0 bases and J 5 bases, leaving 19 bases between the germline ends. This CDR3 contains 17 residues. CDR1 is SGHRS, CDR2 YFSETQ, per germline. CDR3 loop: CASSLETAAATGDTQYF. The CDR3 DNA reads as TGCGCCAGCAGCTTGGAAACGGCGGCAGCCACCGGAGATACGCAGTATTTT. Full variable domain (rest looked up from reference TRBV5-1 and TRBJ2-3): KAGVTQTPRYLIKTRGQQVTLSCSPISGHRSVSWYQQTPGQGLQFLFEYFSETQRNKGNFPGRFSGRQFSNSRSEMNVSTLELGDSALYLCASSLETAAATGDTQYFGPGTRLTVL.

Here the CDR3 reads CASSPRLGGGTDTQYF. CDR3 in DNA: TGTGCCAGCAGCCCCCGCCTGGGCGGGGGAACAGATACGCAGTATTTT. V is TRBV14 and J is TRBJ2-3, with 7 bases lining up with TRBD2. V dropped 4 bases and J dropped 3; count of bases not matched to a gene: 10. Germline lookup yields CDR1 SGHDN and CDR2 FVKESK. The CDR3 consists of 16 residues.

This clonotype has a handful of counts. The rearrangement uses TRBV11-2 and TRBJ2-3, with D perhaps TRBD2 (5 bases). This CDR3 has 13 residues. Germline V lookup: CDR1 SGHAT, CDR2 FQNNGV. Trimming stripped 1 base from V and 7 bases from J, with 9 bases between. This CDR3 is CASSLGRLNTQYF. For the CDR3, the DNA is TGTGCCAGCAGCTTAGGCCGACTAAATACGCAGTATTTT.

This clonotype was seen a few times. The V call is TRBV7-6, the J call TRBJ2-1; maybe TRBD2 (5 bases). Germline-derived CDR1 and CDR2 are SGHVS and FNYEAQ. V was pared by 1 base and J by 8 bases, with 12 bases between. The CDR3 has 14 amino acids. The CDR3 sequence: CASSLEPAVDEQFF. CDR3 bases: TGTGCCAGCAGCTTAGAACCAGCGGTGGATGAGCAGTTCTTC.

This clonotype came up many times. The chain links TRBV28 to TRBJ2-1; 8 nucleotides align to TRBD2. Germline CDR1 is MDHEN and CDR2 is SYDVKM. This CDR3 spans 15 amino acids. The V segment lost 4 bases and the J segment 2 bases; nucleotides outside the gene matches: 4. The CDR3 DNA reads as TGTGCCAGCAGTTCCACTAGCGGAGCCTACAATGAGCAGTTCTTC. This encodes CASSSTSGAYNEQFF.

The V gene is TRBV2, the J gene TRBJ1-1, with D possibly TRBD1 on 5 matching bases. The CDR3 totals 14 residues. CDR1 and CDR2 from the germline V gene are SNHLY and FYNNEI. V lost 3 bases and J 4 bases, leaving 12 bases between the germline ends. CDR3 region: CASSDQGGSTEAFF. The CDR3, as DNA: TGTGCCAGCAGTGATCAGGGAGGATCCACTGAAGCTTTCTTT.

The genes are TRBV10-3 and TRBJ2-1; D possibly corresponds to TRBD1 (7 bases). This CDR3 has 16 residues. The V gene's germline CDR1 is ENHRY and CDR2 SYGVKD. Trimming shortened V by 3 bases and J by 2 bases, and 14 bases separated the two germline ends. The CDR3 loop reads CAISEIQGGTYNEQFF. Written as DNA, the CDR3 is TGTGCCATCAGTGAAATTCAGGGGGGTACCTACAATGAGCAGTTCTTC.

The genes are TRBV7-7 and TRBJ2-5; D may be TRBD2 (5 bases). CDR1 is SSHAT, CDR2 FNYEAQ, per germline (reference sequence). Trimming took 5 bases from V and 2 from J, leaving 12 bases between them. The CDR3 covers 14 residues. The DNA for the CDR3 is TGTGCCAGCAGCCCCTTCGGACTGCAAGAGACCCAGTACTTC. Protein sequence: CASSPFGLQETQYF.

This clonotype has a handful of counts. CDR3 sequence (DNA): TGCGCCAGCAGCCCTCAGCGCGGGGGGGCCACAGATACGCAGTATTTT. Its protein product is CASSPQRGGATDTQYF. The rearrangement links TRBV5-1 to TRBJ2-3, with 9 positions matching TRBD2. V was clipped by 4 bases and J by 2 bases; unmatched bases: 8. The CDR3 sequence is 16 residues long. Germline V lookup: CDR1 SGHRS, CDR2 YFSETQ.